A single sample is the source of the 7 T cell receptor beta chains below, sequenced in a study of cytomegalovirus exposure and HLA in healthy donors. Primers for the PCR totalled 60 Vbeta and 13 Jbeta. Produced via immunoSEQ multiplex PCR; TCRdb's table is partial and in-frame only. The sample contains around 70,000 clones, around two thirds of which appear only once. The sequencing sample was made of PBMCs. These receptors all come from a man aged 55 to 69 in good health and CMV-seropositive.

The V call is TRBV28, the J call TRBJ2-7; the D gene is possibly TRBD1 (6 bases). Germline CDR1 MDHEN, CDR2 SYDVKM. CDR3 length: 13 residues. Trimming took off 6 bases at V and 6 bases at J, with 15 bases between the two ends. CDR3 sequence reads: CASSRLGAGEQYF. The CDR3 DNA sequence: TGTGCCAGCAGCCGCTTGGGGGCCGGCGAGCAGTACTTC.

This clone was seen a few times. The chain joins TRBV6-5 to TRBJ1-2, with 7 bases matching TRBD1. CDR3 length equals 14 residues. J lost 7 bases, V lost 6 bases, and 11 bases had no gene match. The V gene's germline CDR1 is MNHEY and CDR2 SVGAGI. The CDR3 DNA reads TGTGCCAGCAGGGAGGGACAGCTTTGGCGTGGCTACACCTTC. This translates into CASREGQLWRGYTF.

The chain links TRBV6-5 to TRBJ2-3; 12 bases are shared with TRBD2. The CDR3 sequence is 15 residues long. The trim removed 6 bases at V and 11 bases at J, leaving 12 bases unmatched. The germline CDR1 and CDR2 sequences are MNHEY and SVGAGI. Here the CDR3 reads CASSLGLAGPDLQYF. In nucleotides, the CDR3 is TGTGCCAGCAGCCTGGGACTAGCGGGCCCGGATCTGCAGTATTTT.

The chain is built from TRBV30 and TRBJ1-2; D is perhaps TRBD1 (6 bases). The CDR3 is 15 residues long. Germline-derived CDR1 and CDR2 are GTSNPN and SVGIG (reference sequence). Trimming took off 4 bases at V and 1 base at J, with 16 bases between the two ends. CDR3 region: CAWTQQGPSNYGYTF. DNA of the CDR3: TGTGCCTGGACTCAGCAGGGGCCAAGTAACTATGGCTACACCTTC.

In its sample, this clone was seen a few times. CDR3: CASSLRGLTSYNEQFF. For the CDR3, the DNA is TGTGCCAGCAGCTTAAGGGGTCTTACCTCCTACAATGAGCAGTTCTTC. The chain recombines TRBV11-2 with TRBJ2-1; TRBD1 might be the D (5 bases). From germline, CDR1 is SGHAT and CDR2 FQNNGV. The CDR3 spans 16 residues. Trimming left V 2 bases short and J 0 bases short, with 11 bases between.

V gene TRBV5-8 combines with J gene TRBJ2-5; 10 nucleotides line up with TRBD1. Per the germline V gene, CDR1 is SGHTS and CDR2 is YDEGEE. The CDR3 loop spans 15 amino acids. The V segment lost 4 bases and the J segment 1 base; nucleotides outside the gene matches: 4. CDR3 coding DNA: TGTGCCAGCAGCCGCCGGGACAGGGGCCAAGAGACCCAGTACTTC. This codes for CASSRRDRGQETQYF.

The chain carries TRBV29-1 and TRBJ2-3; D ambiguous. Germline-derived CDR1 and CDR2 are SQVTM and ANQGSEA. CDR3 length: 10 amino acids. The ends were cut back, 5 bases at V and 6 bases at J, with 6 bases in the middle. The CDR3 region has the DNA TGCAGCGTTCAGGCCGATACGCAGTATTTT. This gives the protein CSVQADTQYF.